Listed here are 15 T cell receptor beta chains from one sample, sequenced in a study of CD8 T cells in Susac syndrome (dated by TCRdb to the late 2010s). Libraries were prepared through the immunoSEQ multiplex PCR assay. RNA was extracted using the RNeasy kit, and about 0.45 to 1 microgram was reverse transcribed with random hexamers. TCRdb took the public reads, trimmed them with fastp at Q25, ran MiXCR for clone calling and kept in-frame beta chains. Identical CDR3 protein sequences are pooled into one entry, listed with their most common genes and DNA. Recorded for this sample are around 69,000 distinct CDR3 sequences; about 93% of them occurred a single time. Approximately 0.45% of the sample lies in the top ten. The sequenced sample was CD8+ T cells from PBMCs. The receptors shown here come from a human donor with Susac syndrome.

The J gene is TRBJ2-3, the V gene TRBV27; 13 bases match TRBD2. Germline values: CDR1 MNHEY, CDR2 SMNVEV (reference sequence). The CDR3 covers 14 residues. V dropped 6 bases and J dropped 4; count of bases not matched to a gene: 1. In DNA, the CDR3 is TGTGCCAGCAGGACTAGCGGGGGGCCAGATACGCAGTATTTT. It is translated as CASRTSGGPDTQYF.

This chain connects TRBV6-6 to TRBJ1-2; no firm D call. V was trimmed by 2 bases and J by 8 bases, leaving 12 bases between them. Germline CDR1 MNHNY, CDR2 SVGAGI (reference sequence). The CDR3 totals 13 residues. CDR3 residues: CASSYGQRNGYTF. In nucleotides, the CDR3 is TGTGCCAGCAGTTACGGGCAGAGGAACGGCTACACCTTC.

The chain links TRBV2 to TRBJ2-7; no firm D call. CDR3 length: 15 amino acids. The germline gives CDR1 SNHLY, CDR2 FYNNEI. Trimming left V 7 bases short and J 2 bases short, with 18 bases between. The CDR3 is CASNRVDHPAYEQYF. In DNA form, the CDR3 reads TGTGCCAGCAACCGAGTCGACCACCCAGCCTACGAGCAGTACTTC.

The rearrangement uses TRBV9 and TRBJ2-7, with D perhaps matching TRBD1 or TRBD2 (5 bases each). This CDR3 is 14 amino acids long. V was cut by 5 bases and J by 2 bases, with 14 bases left in between. Germline lookup yields CDR1 SGDLS and CDR2 YYNGEE. The CDR3 DNA is TGTGCCAGCAGTTTGGGACCGAACGCCTACGAGCAGTACTTC. Its translation is CASSLGPNAYEQYF.

The V gene is TRBV12-3 or TRBV12-4, the J gene TRBJ2-3; 10 nucleotides line up with TRBD2. The CDR3 is 16 residues long. Trimming at V came to 6 bases and at J to 2 bases, leaving 8 bases not matched to a gene. For the CDR3, the DNA is TGTGCCAGCAGCCCCACTAGCGGGATAGTCACAGATACGCAGTATTTT. Translation: CASSPTSGIVTDTQYF.

This rearrangement joins TRBV6-5 to TRBJ1-6, with D possibly TRBD1 on 5 matching bases. The germline CDR1 and CDR2 sequences are MNHEY and SVGAGI. Trimming stripped 8 bases from V and 5 bases from J, with 13 bases between. This CDR3 has 14 residues. CDR3 bases: TGTGCCAGCTGCCGACAGTTAAATAATTCACCCCTCCACTTT. The encoded protein is CASCRQLNNSPLHF.

J is TRBJ2-1 and V is TRBV28, with TRBD2 matching 8 bases. V dropped 5 bases and J dropped 8; count of bases not matched to a gene: 11. In germline, CDR1 is MDHEN, CDR2 SYDVKM. This CDR3 contains 15 residues. The DNA for the CDR3 is TGTGCCAGCAGTCCCCTAGGGACTAGACACGATGAGCAGTTCTTC. Amino acid sequence: CASSPLGTRHDEQFF.

The chain links TRBV9 to TRBJ2-4; 9 nucleotides align to TRBD2. The CDR3 loop spans 15 amino acids. J gave up 2 bases and V 4 bases, and 4 bases lay outside the gene matches. CDR1 SGDLS and CDR2 YYNGEE come from the germline V gene. The CDR3 sequence: CASSTRGGTKNIQYF. As DNA, the CDR3 is TGTGCCAGCAGCACGCGGGGGGGTACCAAAAACATTCAGTACTTC.

This sequence joins TRBV6-2 or TRBV6-3 and TRBJ2-1; perhaps TRBD2 as D (7 bases). CDR1 is MNHEY and CDR2 is SVGEGT in the germline V gene. The CDR3 totals 16 residues. V shed 1 base and J shed 2 bases, with 12 bases lying between them. Here the CDR3 reads CASSYLGGLPYNEQFF. CDR3 nucleotides: TGTGCCAGCAGTTACTTGGGGGGGCTCCCCTACAATGAGCAGTTCTTC.

The chain employs TRBV5-6 and TRBJ1-1, with D unresolved. CDR3 size: 14 residues. Germline CDR1 is SGHDT and CDR2 is YYEEEE. Trimming cost V 3 bases and J 9 bases, with 18 bases left between them. CDR3: CASSSTKRTLKAFF. The CDR3 DNA is TGTGCCAGCAGCTCGACGAAAAGGACCCTAAAAGCTTTCTTT.

V usage is TRBV6-6 and J usage is TRBJ1-1, with a possible D match to TRBD1 (5 bases). Germline V gene sequence: CDR1 MNHNY, CDR2 SVGAGI (reference sequence). The V gene lost 11 bases and the J gene lost 8 bases, with 12 bases spanning the gap. CDR3 length equals 10 residues. CDR3 sequence reads: CASGGPEAFF. The CDR3 bases are TGTGCCTCGGGGGGACCCGAAGCTTTCTTT.

The J gene is TRBJ2-7, the V gene TRBV2; 8 bases match TRBD2. The CDR3 length is 10 residues. With V trimmed by 8 bases and J by 9 bases, 3 bases remained unmatched. CDR1 SNHLY and CDR2 FYNNEI come from the germline V gene. In DNA form, the CDR3 reads TGTGCCAGCTTGGCGGGGGGGCAGTACTTC. The encoded protein is CASLAGGQYF.

CDR3 in DNA: TGTGCCAGCAAACAGGGGTTCCAAGAGACCCAGTACTTC. Its translation: CASKQGFQETQYF. The V and J genes are TRBV6-5 and TRBJ2-5; 7 positions agree with TRBD1. Germline V gene lookup returns CDR1 MNHEY and CDR2 SVGAGI. The CDR3 is made up of 13 amino acids. V shed 7 bases and J 1 base; nucleotides not matched to a gene: 3.

V usage is TRBV20-1 and J usage is TRBJ2-5, with 8 bases that match TRBD1. J lost 2 bases, V lost 5 bases, and 7 bases had no gene match. The V gene's germline CDR1 is DFQATT and CDR2 SNEGSKA (reference sequence). This CDR3 has 14 amino acids. As DNA, the CDR3 is TGCAGTGCTCCCCCTGGACAGGGTCAAGAGACCCAGTACTTC. Protein sequence: CSAPPGQGQETQYF.

This clonotype has a single count. This chain connects TRBV7-3 to TRBJ2-1; 8 nucleotides match TRBD1. Germline-derived CDR1 and CDR2 are SGHTA and FQGTGA. The CDR3 spans 15 residues. J lost 7 bases, V lost 5 bases, and 10 bases had no gene match. CDR3 coding DNA: TGTGCCAGCAGCGCTGGACAGGGCAGGGGGAATGAGCAGTTCTTC. Protein product: CASSAGQGRGNEQFF.